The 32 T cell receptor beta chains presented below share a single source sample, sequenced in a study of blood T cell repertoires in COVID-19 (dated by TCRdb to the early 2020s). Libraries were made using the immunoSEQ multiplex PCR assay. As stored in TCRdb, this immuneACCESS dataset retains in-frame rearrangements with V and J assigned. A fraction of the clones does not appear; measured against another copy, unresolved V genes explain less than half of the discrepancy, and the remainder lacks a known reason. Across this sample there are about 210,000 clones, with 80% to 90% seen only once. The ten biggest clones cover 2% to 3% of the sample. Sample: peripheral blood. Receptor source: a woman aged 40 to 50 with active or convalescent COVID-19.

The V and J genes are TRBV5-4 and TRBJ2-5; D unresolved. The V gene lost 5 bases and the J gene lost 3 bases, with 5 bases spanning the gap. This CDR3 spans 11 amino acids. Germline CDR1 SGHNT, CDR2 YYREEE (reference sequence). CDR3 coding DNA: TGTGCCAGCAGTACTAAAGAGACCCAGTACTTC. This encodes CASSTKETQYF. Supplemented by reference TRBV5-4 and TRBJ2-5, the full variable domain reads ETGVTQSPTHLIKTRGQQVTLRCSSQSGHNTVSWYQQALGQGPQFIFQYYREEENGRGNFPPRFSGLQFPNYSSELNVNALELDDSALYLCASSTKETQYFGPGTRLLVL.

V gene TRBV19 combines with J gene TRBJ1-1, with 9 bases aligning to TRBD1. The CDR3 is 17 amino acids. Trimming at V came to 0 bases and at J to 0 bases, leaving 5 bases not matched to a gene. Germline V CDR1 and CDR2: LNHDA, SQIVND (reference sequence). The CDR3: CASSIDRTGAMNTEAFF. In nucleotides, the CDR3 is TGTGCCAGTAGTATAGATCGGACAGGGGCTATGAACACTGAAGCTTTCTTT. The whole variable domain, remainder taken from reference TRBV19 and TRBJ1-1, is DGGITQSPKYLFRKEGQNVTLSCEQNLNHDAMYWYRQDPGQGLRLIYYSQIVNDFQKGDIAEGYSVSREKKESFPLTVTSAQKNPTAFYLCASSIDRTGAMNTEAFFGQGTRLTVV.

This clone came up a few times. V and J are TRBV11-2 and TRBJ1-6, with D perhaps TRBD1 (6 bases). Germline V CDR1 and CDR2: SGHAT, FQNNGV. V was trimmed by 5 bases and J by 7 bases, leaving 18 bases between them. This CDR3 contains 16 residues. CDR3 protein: CASSAGPGHFNSPLHF. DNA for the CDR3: TGTGCCAGCAGCGCGGGCCCGGGACATTTCAATTCACCCCTCCACTTT. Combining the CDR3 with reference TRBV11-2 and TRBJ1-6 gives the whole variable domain EAGVAQSPRYKIIEKRQSVAFWCNPISGHATLYWYQQILGQGPKLLIQFQNNGVVDDSQLPKDRFSAERLKGVDSTLKIQPAKLEDSAVYLCASSAGPGHFNSPLHFGNGTRLTVT.

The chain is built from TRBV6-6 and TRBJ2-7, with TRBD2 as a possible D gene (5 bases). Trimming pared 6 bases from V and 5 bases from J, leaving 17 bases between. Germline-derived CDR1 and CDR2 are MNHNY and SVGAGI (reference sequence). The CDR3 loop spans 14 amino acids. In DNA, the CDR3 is TGTGCCAGCAGGACTCAATCAGGACTGCACGAGCAGTACTTC. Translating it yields CASRTQSGLHEQYF.

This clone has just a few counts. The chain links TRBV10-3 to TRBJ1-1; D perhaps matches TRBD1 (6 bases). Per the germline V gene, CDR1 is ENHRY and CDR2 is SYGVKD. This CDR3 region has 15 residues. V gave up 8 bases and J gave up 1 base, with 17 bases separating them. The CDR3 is CAIGKSGTRNTEAFF. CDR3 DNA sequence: TGTGCCATCGGAAAGTCCGGGACAAGGAACACTGAAGCTTTCTTT.

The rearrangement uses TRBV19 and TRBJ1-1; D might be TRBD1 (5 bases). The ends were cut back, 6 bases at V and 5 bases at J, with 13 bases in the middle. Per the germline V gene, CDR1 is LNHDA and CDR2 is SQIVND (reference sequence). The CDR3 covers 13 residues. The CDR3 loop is CASSPGLSTEAFF. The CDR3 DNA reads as TGTGCCAGTAGCCCGGGACTCAGTACTGAAGCTTTCTTT.

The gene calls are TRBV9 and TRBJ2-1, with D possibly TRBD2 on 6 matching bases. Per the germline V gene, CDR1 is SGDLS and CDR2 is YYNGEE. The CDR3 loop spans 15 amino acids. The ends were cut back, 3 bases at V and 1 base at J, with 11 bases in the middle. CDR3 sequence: CASSEWRESYNEQFF. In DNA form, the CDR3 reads TGTGCCAGCAGCGAGTGGAGGGAGTCCTACAATGAGCAGTTCTTC. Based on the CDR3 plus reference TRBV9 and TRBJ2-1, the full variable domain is DSGVTQTPKHLITATGQRVTLRCSPRSGDLSVYWYQQSLDQGLQFLIQYYNGEERAKGNILERFSAQQFPDLHSELNLSSLELGDSALYFCASSEWRESYNEQFFGPGTRLTVL.

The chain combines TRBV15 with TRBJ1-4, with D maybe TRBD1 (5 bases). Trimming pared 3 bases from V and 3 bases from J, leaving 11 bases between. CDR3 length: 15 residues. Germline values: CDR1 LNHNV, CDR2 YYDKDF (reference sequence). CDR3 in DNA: TGTGCCACCAGCAGGGCGACAGCTTCTAATGAAAAACTGTTTTTT. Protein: CATSRATASNEKLFF.

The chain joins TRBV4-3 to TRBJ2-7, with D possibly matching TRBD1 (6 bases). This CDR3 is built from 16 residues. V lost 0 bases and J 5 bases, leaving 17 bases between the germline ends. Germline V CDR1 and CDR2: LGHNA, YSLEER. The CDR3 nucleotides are TGCGCCAGCAGCCAAGATTTAGGGGGATCATACGACGAGCAGTACTTC. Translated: CASSQDLGGSYDEQYF.

The CDR3, as DNA: TGTGCCAGCAGTTCCCCCGGACAGGGGAGTTACGAGCAGTACTTC. It yields the protein CASSSPGQGSYEQYF. This chain links TRBV28 with TRBJ2-7, with 9 nucleotides matching TRBD1. Germline V lookup: CDR1 MDHEN, CDR2 SYDVKM. After removal of 4 bases from V and 4 bases from J, the junction contained 8 bases not matched to a gene. This CDR3 contains 15 residues.

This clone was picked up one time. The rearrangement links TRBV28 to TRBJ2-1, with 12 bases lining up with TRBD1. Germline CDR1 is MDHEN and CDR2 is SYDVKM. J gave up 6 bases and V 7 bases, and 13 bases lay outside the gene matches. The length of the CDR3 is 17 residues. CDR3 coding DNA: TGTGCCAGCACCGCAGCACCGGGACAGGGGGCGCTCAATGAGCAGTTCTTC. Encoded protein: CASTAAPGQGALNEQFF.

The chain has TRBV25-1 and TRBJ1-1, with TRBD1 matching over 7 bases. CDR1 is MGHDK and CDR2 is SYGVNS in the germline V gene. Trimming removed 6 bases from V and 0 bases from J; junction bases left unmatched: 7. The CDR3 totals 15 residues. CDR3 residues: CASSELGQMNTEAFF. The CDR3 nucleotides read TGTGCCAGCAGCGAACTGGGACAGATGAACACTGAAGCTTTCTTT.

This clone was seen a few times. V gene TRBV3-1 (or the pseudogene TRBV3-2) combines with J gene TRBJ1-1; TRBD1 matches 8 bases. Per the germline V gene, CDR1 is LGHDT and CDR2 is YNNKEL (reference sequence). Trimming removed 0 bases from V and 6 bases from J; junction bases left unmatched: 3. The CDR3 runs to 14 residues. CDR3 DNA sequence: TGTGCCAGCAGCCAAGAGTACAGGGGGGCTGAAGCTTTCTTT. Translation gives CASSQEYRGAEAFF.

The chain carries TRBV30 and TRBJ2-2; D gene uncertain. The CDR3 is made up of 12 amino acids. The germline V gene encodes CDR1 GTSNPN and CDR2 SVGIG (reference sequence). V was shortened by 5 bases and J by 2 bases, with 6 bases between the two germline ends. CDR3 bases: TGTGCCTGGGCTCCTAACACCGGGGAGCTGTTTTTT. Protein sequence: CAWAPNTGELFF.

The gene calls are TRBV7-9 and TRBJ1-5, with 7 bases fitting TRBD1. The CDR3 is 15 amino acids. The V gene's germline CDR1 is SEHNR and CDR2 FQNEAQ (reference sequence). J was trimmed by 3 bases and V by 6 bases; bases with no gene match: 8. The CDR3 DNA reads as TGTGCCAGCAGTCTACAGGGACAGCTCAATCAGCCCCAGCATTTT. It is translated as CASSLQGQLNQPQHF.

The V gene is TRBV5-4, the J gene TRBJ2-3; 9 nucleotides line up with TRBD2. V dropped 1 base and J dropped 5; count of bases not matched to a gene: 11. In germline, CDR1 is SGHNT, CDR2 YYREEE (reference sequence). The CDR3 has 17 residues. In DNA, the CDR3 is TGTGCCAGCAGCTTGAAGTCTAGCGGGATTGGAGTAGATACGCAGTATTTT. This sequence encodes CASSLKSSGIGVDTQYF. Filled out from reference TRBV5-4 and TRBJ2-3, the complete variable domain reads ETGVTQSPTHLIKTRGQQVTLRCSSQSGHNTVSWYQQALGQGPQFIFQYYREEENGRGNFPPRFSGLQFPNYSSELNVNALELDDSALYLCASSLKSSGIGVDTQYFGPGTRLTVL.

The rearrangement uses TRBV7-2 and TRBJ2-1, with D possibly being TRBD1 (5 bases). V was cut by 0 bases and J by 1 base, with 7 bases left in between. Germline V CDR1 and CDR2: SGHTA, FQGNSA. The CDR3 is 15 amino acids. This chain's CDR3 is CASSLAAGSYNEQFF. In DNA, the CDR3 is TGTGCCAGCAGCTTAGCCGCAGGGTCCTACAATGAGCAGTTCTTC.

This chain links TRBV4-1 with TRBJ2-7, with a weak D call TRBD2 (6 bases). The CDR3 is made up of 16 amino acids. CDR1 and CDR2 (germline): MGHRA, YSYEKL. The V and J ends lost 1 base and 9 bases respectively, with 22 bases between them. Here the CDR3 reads CASSQVAGFGSRRQYF. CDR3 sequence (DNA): TGCGCCAGCAGCCAAGTGGCGGGGTTCGGTAGTCGACGGCAGTACTTC.

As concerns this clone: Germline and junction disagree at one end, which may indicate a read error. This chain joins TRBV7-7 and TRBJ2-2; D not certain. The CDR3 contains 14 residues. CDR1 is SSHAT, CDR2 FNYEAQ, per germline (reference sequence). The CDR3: CASSPIRGTGELFF. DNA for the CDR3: TGTGCTAGCAGCCCCATAAGAGGTACCGGGGAGCTGTTTTTT.

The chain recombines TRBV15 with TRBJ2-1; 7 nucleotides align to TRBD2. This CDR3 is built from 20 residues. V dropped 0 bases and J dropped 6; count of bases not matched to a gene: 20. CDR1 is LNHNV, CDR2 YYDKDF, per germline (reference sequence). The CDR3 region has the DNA TGTGCCACCAGCAGAGATCTTAGCAGTCTAACTTCTAGCGGAGTCAATGAGCAGTTCTTC. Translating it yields CATSRDLSSLTSSGVNEQFF. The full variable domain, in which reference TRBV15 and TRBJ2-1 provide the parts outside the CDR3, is DAMVIQNPRYQVTQFGKPVTLSCSQTLNHNVMYWYQQKSSQAPKLLFHYYDKDFNNEADTPDNFQSRRPNTSFCFLDIRSPGLGDTAMYLCATSRDLSSLTSSGVNEQFFGPGTRLTVL.

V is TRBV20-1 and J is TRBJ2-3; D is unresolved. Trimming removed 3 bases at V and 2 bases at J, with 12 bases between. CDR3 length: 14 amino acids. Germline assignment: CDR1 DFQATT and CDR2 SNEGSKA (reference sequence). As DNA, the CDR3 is TGCAGTGCTAGTCCTACTCCGAACACAGATACGCAGTATTTT. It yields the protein CSASPTPNTDTQYF.

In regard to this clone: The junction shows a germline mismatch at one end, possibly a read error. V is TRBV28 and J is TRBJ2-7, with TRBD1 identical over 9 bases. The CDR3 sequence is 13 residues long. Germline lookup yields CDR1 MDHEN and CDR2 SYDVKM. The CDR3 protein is CASSPNPPGQGRF. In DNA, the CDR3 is TGTGCCAGCAGTCCTAACCCACCGGGACAGGGACGATTC. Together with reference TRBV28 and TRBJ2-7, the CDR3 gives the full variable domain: DVKVTQSSRYLVKRTGEKVFLECVQDMDHENMFWYRQDPGLGLRLIYFSYDVKMKEKGDIPEGYSVSREKKERFSLILESASTNQTSMYLCASSPNPPGQGRFGPGTRLTVT.

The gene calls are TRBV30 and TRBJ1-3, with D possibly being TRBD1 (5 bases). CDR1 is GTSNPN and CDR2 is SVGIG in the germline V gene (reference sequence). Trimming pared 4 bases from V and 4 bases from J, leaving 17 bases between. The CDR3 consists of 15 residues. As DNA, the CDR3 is TGTGCCTGGATGATGCCGGGACTAGGAGGAAACACCATATATTTT. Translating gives CAWMMPGLGGNTIYF.

CDR3 protein: CAIQRTSGTYEQYF. The CDR3 nucleotides are TGTGCCATTCAGCGGACTAGCGGGACCTACGAGCAGTACTTC. The genes are TRBV6-5 and TRBJ2-7, with 12 bases fitting TRBD2. This CDR3 comprises 14 residues. Per the germline V gene, CDR1 is MNHEY and CDR2 is SVGAGI. V trimming: 10 bases; J trimming: 2 bases; junction bases outside the gene matches: 6.

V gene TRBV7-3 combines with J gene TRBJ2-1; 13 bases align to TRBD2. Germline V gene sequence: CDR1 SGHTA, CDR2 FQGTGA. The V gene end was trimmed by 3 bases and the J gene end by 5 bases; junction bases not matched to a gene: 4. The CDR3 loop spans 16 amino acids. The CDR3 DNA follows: TGTGCCAGCAGCTTGCGACTAGCGGGGGGCCACAATGAGCAGTTCTTC. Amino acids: CASSLRLAGGHNEQFF.

The CDR3, as DNA: TGTGCCAGCAGCTCCGACTTAGTTGGTGGAGATACGCAGTATTTT. It specifies CASSSDLVGGDTQYF. The V gene is TRBV5-4, the J gene TRBJ2-3; no clear D gene. The CDR3 runs to 15 residues. Germline CDR1 reads SGHNT; CDR2 reads YYREEE (reference sequence). Trimming removed 3 bases at V and 5 bases at J, with 16 bases between.

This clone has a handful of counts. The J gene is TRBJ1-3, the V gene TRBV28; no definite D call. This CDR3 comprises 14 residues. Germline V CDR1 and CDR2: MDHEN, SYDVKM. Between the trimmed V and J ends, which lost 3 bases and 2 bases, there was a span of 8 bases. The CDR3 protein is CASSFGQAGNTIYF. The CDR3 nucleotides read TGTGCCAGCAGTTTTGGGCAAGCTGGAAACACCATATATTTT. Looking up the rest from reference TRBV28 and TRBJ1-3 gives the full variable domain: DVKVTQSSRYLVKRTGEKVFLECVQDMDHENMFWYRQDPGLGLRLIYFSYDVKMKEKGDIPEGYSVSREKKERFSLILESASTNQTSMYLCASSFGQAGNTIYFGEGSWLTVV.

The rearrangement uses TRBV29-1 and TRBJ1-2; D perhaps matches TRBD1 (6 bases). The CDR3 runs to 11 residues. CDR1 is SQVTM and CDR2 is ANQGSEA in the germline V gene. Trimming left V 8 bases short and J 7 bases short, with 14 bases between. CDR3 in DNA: TGCAGCTTACAGGGCGTCGGTGGCTACACCTTC. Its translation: CSLQGVGGYTF.

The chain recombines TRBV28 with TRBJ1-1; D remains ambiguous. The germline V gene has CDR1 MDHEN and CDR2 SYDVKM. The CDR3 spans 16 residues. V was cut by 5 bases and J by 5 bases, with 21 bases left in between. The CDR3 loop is CASSPPRGGGWTEAFF. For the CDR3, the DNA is TGTGCCAGCAGTCCTCCCCGGGGAGGCGGGTGGACTGAAGCTTTCTTT.

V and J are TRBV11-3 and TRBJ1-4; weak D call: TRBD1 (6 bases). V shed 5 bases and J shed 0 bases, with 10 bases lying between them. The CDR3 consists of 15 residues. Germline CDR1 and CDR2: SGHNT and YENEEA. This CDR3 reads CASSAKGATNEKLFF. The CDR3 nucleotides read TGTGCCAGCAGCGCGAAGGGGGCAACTAATGAAAAACTGTTTTTT.

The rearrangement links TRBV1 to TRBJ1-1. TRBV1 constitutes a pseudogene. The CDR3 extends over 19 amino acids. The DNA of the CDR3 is TGCACCAGCAGCCAGTGCCCTCCGAGTCTCCCAAAGTTGAACACTGAAGCTTTCTTT. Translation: CTSSQCPPSLPKLNTEAFF.

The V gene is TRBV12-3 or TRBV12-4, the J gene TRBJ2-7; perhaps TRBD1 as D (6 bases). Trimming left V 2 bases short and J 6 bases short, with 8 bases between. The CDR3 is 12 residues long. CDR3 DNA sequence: TGTGCCAGCAGTTTATTGACAGGCGAGCAGTACTTC. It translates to CASSLLTGEQYF.